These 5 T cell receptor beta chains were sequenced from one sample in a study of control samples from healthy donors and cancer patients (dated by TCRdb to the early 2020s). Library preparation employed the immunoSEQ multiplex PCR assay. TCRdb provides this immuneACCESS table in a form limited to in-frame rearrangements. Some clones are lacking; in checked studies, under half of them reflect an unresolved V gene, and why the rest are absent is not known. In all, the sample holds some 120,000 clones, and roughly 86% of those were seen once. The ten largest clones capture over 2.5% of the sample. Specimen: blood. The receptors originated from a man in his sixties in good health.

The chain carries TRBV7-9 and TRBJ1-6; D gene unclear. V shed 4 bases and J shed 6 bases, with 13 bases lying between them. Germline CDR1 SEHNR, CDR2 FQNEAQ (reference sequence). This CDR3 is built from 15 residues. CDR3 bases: TGTGCCAGCAGCTCCGCGGGAGAAACTAATTCACCCCTCCACTTT. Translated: CASSSAGETNSPLHF.

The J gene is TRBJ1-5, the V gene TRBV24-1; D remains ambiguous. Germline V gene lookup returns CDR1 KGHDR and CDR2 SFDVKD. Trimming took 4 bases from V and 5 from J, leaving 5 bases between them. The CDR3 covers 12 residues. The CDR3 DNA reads TGTGCCACCAGTGACTTCGATCAGCCCCAGCATTTT. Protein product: CATSDFDQPQHF.

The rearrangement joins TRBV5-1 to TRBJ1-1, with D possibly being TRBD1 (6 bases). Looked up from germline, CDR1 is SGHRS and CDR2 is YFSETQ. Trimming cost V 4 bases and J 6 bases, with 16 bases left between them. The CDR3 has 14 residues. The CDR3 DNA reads TGCGCCAGCAGCGAAAATCCCGGGGGGCCTGAAGCTTTCTTT. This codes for CASSENPGGPEAFF.

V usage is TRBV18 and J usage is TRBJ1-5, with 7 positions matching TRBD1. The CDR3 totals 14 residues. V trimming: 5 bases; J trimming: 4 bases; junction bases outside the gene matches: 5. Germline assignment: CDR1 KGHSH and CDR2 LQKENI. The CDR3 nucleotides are TGTGCCAGCTCATCGGGACAGCTTAATCAGCCCCAGCATTTT. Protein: CASSSGQLNQPQHF.

The CDR3 region has the DNA TGTGCCAGCAGTCCTATGGGACAGGGAAACACTGAAGCTTTCTTT. It translates to CASSPMGQGNTEAFF. This chain links TRBV27 with TRBJ1-1; 9 nucleotides agree with TRBD1. This CDR3 has 15 residues. The V and J ends lost 5 bases and 2 bases, in that order; junction bases with no gene match: 6. Germline V lookup: CDR1 MNHEY, CDR2 SMNVEV (reference sequence).